This note documents a single T cell receptor beta chain sequence. All enrollees were roughly 18 to 100 years old and from fewer than 25 US areas. Up to 2 weeks before entering the study, exposed participants had met a COVID-19 case. Original handling: Reference gene primers were amplified, and this amplification served to estimate nucleated cell counts. Clones were read by immunoSEQ multiplex PCR, and TCRdb kept only the in-frame ones, dropping some. That table gives V, J and clone size, and the DNA gave D and trimming. The profile shows about 180,000 clones, over 70% of them singletons. These data are taken from a study of blood T cell repertoires in COVID-19. Overall study: Sites in the United States, Italy and Spain provided acute and convalescent COVID-19 samples.

The source material was PBMCs or T cells enriched from blood (not recorded which). This TCR came from a man aged 60-69 years who had been exposed to COVID-19.

CDR3 sequence reads: CASTTPGQGYGYTF. CDR3 coding DNA: TGTGCCAGCACCACCCCGGGACAGGGCTATGGCTACACCTTC. The chain links TRBV27 to TRBJ1-2; 9 bases match TRBD1. The CDR3 totals 14 residues. V was clipped by 7 bases and J by 4 bases; unmatched bases: 7. Germline V gene lookup returns CDR1 MNHEY and CDR2 SMNVEV (reference sequence).